A single sample gave rise to the 24 T cell receptor beta chains below, sequenced in a study of graft-versus-host responses after intestinal transplantation. Their cognate antigens are unknown. This table comes from immunoSEQ multiplex PCR, and its TCRdb copy is limited to in-frame clones, with some not included. The top ten hold approximately 1.4% of the sample, which has 60,000 to 90,000 clones, roughly 88% seen once. Sequencing was performed on unstimulated CD8+ T cells sorted from spleen or lymph node cells, taken before intestinal transplant. These receptors all come from a human donor who received an intestinal transplant.

V is TRBV5-4 and J is TRBJ2-7; 7 bases match TRBD1. V was clipped by 4 bases and J by 4 bases; unmatched bases: 5. Germline CDR1 and CDR2: SGHNT and YYREEE (reference sequence). This CDR3 spans 13 amino acids. The CDR3 region is CASSQGQEYEQYF. The CDR3 bases are TGTGCCAGCAGCCAAGGACAGGAGTACGAGCAGTACTTC.

There are a few counts of this clone. The chain carries TRBV13 and TRBJ1-1, with D maybe TRBD1 (6 bases). Germline V CDR1 and CDR2: PRHDT, FYEKMQ (reference sequence). V shed 0 bases and J shed 1 base, with 9 bases lying between them. This CDR3 comprises 15 residues. CDR3 sequence reads: CASSLGRTANTEAFF. In DNA form, the CDR3 reads TGTGCCAGCAGCTTAGGGAGGACAGCGAACACTGAAGCTTTCTTT. Supplemented by reference TRBV13 and TRBJ1-1, the full variable domain reads AAGVIQSPRHLIKEKRETATLKCYPIPRHDTVYWYQQGPGQDPQFLISFYEKMQSDKGSIPDRFSAQQFSDYHSELNMSSLELGDSALYFCASSLGRTANTEAFFGQGTRLTVV.

V and J are TRBV7-9 and TRBJ2-7, with a possible D match to TRBD1 (6 bases). Germline CDR1 and CDR2: SEHNR and FQNEAQ (reference sequence). The V and J ends lost 5 bases and 7 bases respectively, with 9 bases between them. This CDR3 is 11 amino acids long. The CDR3 DNA sequence: TGTGCCAGCAGCCAGGGGTGGGAGCAGTACTTC. The encoded protein is CASSQGWEQYF.

This chain connects TRBV14 to TRBJ1-1, with D hard to call. CDR1 is SGHDN and CDR2 is FVKESK in the germline V gene. The CDR3 has 14 residues. V lost 1 base and J lost 7, with 13 bases in between. CDR3 nucleotide sequence: TGTGCCAGCAGCCAAGGCTTAACGGGAGATGAAGCTTTCTTT. Translating it yields CASSQGLTGDEAFF.

The chain uses TRBV2 and TRBJ1-2, with 12 positions matching TRBD1. V was pared by 6 bases and J by 6 bases, with 20 bases of the junction left unmatched. Looked up from germline, CDR1 is SNHLY and CDR2 is FYNNEI. This CDR3 has 19 residues. CDR3 protein: CASSDRDRGLVGQKHGYTF. CDR3 nucleotide sequence: TGTGCCAGCAGCGACCGGGACAGGGGGCTGGTGGGCCAAAAACATGGCTACACCTTC.

The chain combines TRBV9 with TRBJ2-7; 10 bases line up with TRBD1. Trimming took 3 bases from V and 3 from J; bases not matched to a gene: 6. The CDR3 loop spans 15 amino acids. Germline CDR1 SGDLS, CDR2 YYNGEE. The CDR3 coding sequence is TGTGCCAGCAGCGCGACAGGGGGCCCCCTCTACGAGCAGTACTTC. Amino acid sequence: CASSATGGPLYEQYF.

This chain links TRBV2 with TRBJ1-4; perhaps TRBD1 as D (5 bases). Germline values: CDR1 SNHLY, CDR2 FYNNEI. V was trimmed by 3 bases and J by 6 bases, leaving 14 bases between them. The CDR3 has 15 residues. DNA of the CDR3: TGTGCCAGCAGTGACCCGGGACTCGGGGATGAAAAACTGTTTTTT. It encodes CASSDPGLGDEKLFF.

This chain links TRBV2 with TRBJ2-7; 8 bases are shared with TRBD2. The CDR3 sequence is 14 residues long. V gave up 7 bases and J gave up 2 bases; unmatched junction bases: 7. Germline-derived CDR1 and CDR2 are SNHLY and FYNNEI. CDR3 bases: TGTGCCAGCACCGGACTAGCACTGGCCTACGAGCAGTACTTC. Residues: CASTGLALAYEQYF.

V and J are TRBV7-9 and TRBJ2-4; TRBD2 is a possible D gene (7 bases). Germline CDR1 and CDR2: SEHNR and FQNEAQ (reference sequence). The CDR3 covers 14 residues. With 3 bases removed from V and 7 bases from J, the gap between germline ends came to 13 bases. The CDR3 loop is CASSFRGGGNIQYF. CDR3 sequence (DNA): TGTGCCAGCAGCTTTAGGGGAGGGGGTAACATTCAGTACTTC. The full variable domain, with the rest looked up from reference TRBV7-9 and TRBJ2-4, is DTGVSQNPRHKITKRGQNVTFRCDPISEHNRLYWYRQTLGQGPEFLTYFQNEAQLEKSRLLSDRFSAERPKGSFSTLEIQRTEQGDSAMYLCASSFRGGGNIQYFGAGTRLSVL.

The chain joins TRBV27 to TRBJ2-7, with 9 bases lining up with TRBD2. Per the germline V gene, CDR1 is MNHEY and CDR2 is SMNVEV (reference sequence). The ends lost 6 bases at V and 8 bases at J; junction bases unmatched: 8. CDR3 length equals 13 residues. The CDR3 reads CASSYLAGAKQYF. The CDR3 nucleotides read TGTGCCAGCAGCTATTTAGCGGGGGCTAAGCAGTACTTC.

This rearrangement joins TRBV5-8 to TRBJ2-7; D may be TRBD1 (5 bases). CDR3 length: 12 residues. The V gene's germline CDR1 is SGHTS and CDR2 YDEGEE. V lost 3 bases to trimming and J lost 3 bases, with 7 bases between them. The CDR3 region has the DNA TGTGCCAGCAGCTGGGGCCACTACGAGCAGTACTTC. Amino acids: CASSWGHYEQYF.

This clone was seen once. The V call is TRBV7-3, the J call TRBJ1-4, with D perhaps matching TRBD1 (5 bases). V lost 4 bases to trimming and J lost 7 bases, with 13 bases between them. The CDR3 runs to 14 residues. Germline lookup yields CDR1 SGHTA and CDR2 FQGTGA. As DNA, the CDR3 is TGTGCCAGCAGCTCAGGAGGGGTGGGTGAAAAACTGTTTTTT. Its protein is CASSSGGVGEKLFF.

The V call is TRBV5-1, the J call TRBJ2-1, with 8 bases identical to TRBD1. Germline trimming cut 4 bases from V and 9 bases from J; bases unmatched to any gene: 15. The germline V gene encodes CDR1 SGHRS and CDR2 YFSETQ. The CDR3 runs to 16 residues. The CDR3 nucleotides are TGCGCCAGCAGCGCGACCCAGGGGGCTCGAATAGGTGAGCAGTTCTTC. This gives the protein CASSATQGARIGEQFF.

The genes are TRBV7-9 and TRBJ2-1, with 8 nucleotides matching TRBD2. CDR3 length: 16 residues. Germline V CDR1 and CDR2: SEHNR, FQNEAQ (reference sequence). Trimming cost V 6 bases and J 4 bases; bases outside gene matches: 11. CDR3 bases: TGTGCCAGCAGTCCTACCGGGACTAGGACATACAATGAGCAGTTCTTC. It codes for CASSPTGTRTYNEQFF. The variable domain in full, with the rest retrieved from reference TRBV7-9 and TRBJ2-1, is DTGVSQNPRHKITKRGQNVTFRCDPISEHNRLYWYRQTLGQGPEFLTYFQNEAQLEKSRLLSDRFSAERPKGSFSTLEIQRTEQGDSAMYLCASSPTGTRTYNEQFFGPGTRLTVL.

This clone is a singleton in its sample. The chain links TRBV14 to TRBJ1-3, with D perhaps matching TRBD1 (5 bases). CDR3 length equals 16 residues. Between the trimmed V and J ends, which lost 4 bases and 2 bases, there was a span of 15 bases. Germline lookup yields CDR1 SGHDN and CDR2 FVKESK. The CDR3: CASSPGGVSTGNTIYF. DNA for the CDR3: TGTGCCAGCAGCCCCGGAGGGGTTTCGACTGGAAACACCATATATTTT.

Here the CDR3 DNA reads TGTGCCAGCAGCGAACCCGACAGTAGCCCCTATACCAACACTGAAGCTTTCTTT. Its translation: CASSEPDSSPYTNTEAFF. The rearrangement links TRBV7-9 to TRBJ1-1, with D possibly being TRBD1 (5 bases). The V end was cut by 5 bases, the J end by 2 bases, with 24 bases between. The CDR3 is made up of 18 amino acids. The germline V gene has CDR1 SEHNR and CDR2 FQNEAQ (reference sequence).

The genes are TRBV7-9 and TRBJ1-3, with D possibly TRBD1 on 6 matching bases. The CDR3 contains 15 residues. The V end was cut by 8 bases, the J end by 4 bases, with 18 bases between. In germline, CDR1 is SEHNR, CDR2 FQNEAQ (reference sequence). CDR3 bases: TGTGCCAGCCCGTGGCCCCAGGGGTCAGGAAACACCATATATTTT. The encoded protein is CASPWPQGSGNTIYF.

V usage is TRBV5-4 and J usage is TRBJ1-1, with 9 bases matching TRBD1. The CDR3 covers 16 residues. The V segment lost 2 bases and the J segment 4 bases; nucleotides outside the gene matches: 9. Germline values: CDR1 SGHNT, CDR2 YYREEE (reference sequence). CDR3 amino acids: CASSLIPTGGGTEAFF. The CDR3 nucleotides read TGTGCCAGCAGCTTAATTCCAACAGGGGGCGGCACTGAAGCTTTCTTT.

This sequence joins TRBV2 and TRBJ2-1, with TRBD2 matching over 12 bases. The V gene end was trimmed by 2 bases and the J gene end by 4 bases; junction bases not matched to a gene: 6. This CDR3 comprises 17 residues. Germline lookup yields CDR1 SNHLY and CDR2 FYNNEI. The CDR3 coding sequence is TGTGCCAGCAGTGAAACCCCTCTAGCGGGGGGGTACAATGAGCAGTTCTTC. Amino acids: CASSETPLAGGYNEQFF.

The V gene is TRBV13, the J gene TRBJ1-6; D not resolved. CDR1 is PRHDT, CDR2 FYEKMQ, per germline (reference sequence). V was clipped by 5 bases and J by 7 bases, with 6 bases between them. The CDR3 extends over 12 amino acids. This CDR3 reads CASSAENSPLHF. For the CDR3, the DNA is TGTGCCAGCAGCGCAGAAAATTCACCCCTCCACTTT.

This chain links TRBV29-1 with TRBJ2-5; tentative D call: TRBD2 (7 bases). CDR3 length: 16 residues. CDR1 and CDR2 from the germline V gene are SQVTM and ANQGSEA. V was shortened by 6 bases and J by 2 bases, with 22 bases between the two germline ends. As DNA, the CDR3 is TGCAGCGTGAGGGGGGACTACCTAAACGAACAAGAGACCCAGTACTTC. It specifies CSVRGDYLNEQETQYF.

The chain combines TRBV14 with TRBJ2-2; TRBD1 matches 7 bases. Germline trimming cut 0 bases from V and 5 bases from J; bases unmatched to any gene: 9. CDR1 and CDR2 (germline): SGHDN, FVKESK. CDR3 length equals 17 residues. The DNA for the CDR3 is TGTGCCAGCAGCCAAGATACTTGGGGACAGTCAACCGGGGAGCTGTTTTTT. Translation: CASSQDTWGQSTGELFF.

The chain employs TRBV2 and TRBJ2-4; 7 bases match TRBD2. The ends lost 7 bases at V and 8 bases at J; junction bases unmatched: 17. Germline V CDR1 and CDR2: SNHLY, FYNNEI. The CDR3 is 16 amino acids. Here the CDR3 reads CASIPTQGGGSDIQYF. DNA of the CDR3: TGTGCCAGCATCCCGACGCAGGGCGGGGGTTCGGACATTCAGTACTTC.

The chain has TRBV6-6 and TRBJ1-4; D ambiguous. The germline gives CDR1 MNHNY, CDR2 SVGAGI (reference sequence). The CDR3 runs to 16 residues. Trimming left V 6 bases short and J 3 bases short, with 17 bases between. The CDR3 region has the DNA TGTGCCAGCAGCCCGGCGGGTATATCGGCTAATGAAAAACTGTTTTTT. Translated: CASSPAGISANEKLFF.